The T cell receptor beta chain under discussion was sequenced for a study of T cell changes during pregnancy in multiple sclerosis. V was trimmed by 6 bases and J by 2 bases, leaving 25 bases between them. Germline-derived CDR1 and CDR2 are MGHDK and SYGVNS. This CDR3 is 18 amino acids long. Assay used: immunoSEQ multiplex PCR; TCRdb lists only in-frame clones, some missing. The data contain under 45,000 clones, 88% of them singletons. Sample: CD4+ T cells from peripheral blood mononuclear cells, taken in the second trimester of pregnancy. This TCR derives from a female donor with multiple sclerosis, enrolled in a pregnancy study. J is TRBJ1-1 and V is TRBV25-1, with TRBD1 as a possible D gene (6 bases). The CDR3 bases are TGTGCCAGCAGCGAAGCCCCTAAGGGGGGGAACCTTAACACTGAAGCTTTCTTT. This encodes CASSEAPKGGNLNTEAFF.